This is a list of T cell receptor beta chains from one sample in a study of cytomegalovirus exposure and HLA in healthy donors. Here immunoSEQ multiplex PCR was the method, and the copy in TCRdb shows in-frame clones only, minus some. This sample has 95,000 to 150,000 clones, with about four fifths found just once. The sample taken for sequencing was PBMCs. These receptor sequences come from a female donor in good health and CMV-seropositive. The CDR3 runs from the conserved cysteine through the conserved F or W. D genes are given only for firm matches. Clone sizes are given selectively: once, few, many, or a class where the clone is expanded.

TRBV9	NA	TRBD1	TRBJ2-5	TGTGCCAGCAGCTACACCGGGACAGGGGAGGAGACCCAGTACTTC	CASSYTGTGEETQYF
TRBV6-6	NA	NA	TRBJ1-1	TGTGCCAGCAGTTACTCGCGGGGTCAGAGGACTGAAGCTTTCTTT	CASSYSRGQRTEAFF
TRBV5-1	NA	TRBD2	TRBJ2-3	TGCGCCAGCAGCCCCCGGGTTGGCGGGGGGGTAACAGATACGCAGTATTTT	CASSPRVGGGVTDTQYF
TRBV6-1	NA	TRBD1	TRBJ1-1	TGTGCCAGTCGAAGACAGGGGGCAAAGAACACTGAAGCTTTCTTT	CASRRQGAKNTEAFF
TRBV9	NA	NA	TRBJ1-5	TGTGCCAGCAGCCCCAGCGGGCGGACGGGACTCGATCAGCCCCAGCATTTT	CASSPSGRTGLDQPQHF
TRBV27	NA	NA	TRBJ2-7	TGTGCCAGCAGTCGGACAGTCTTCTACGAGCAGTACTTC	CASSRTVFYEQYF
TRBV2	NA	NA	TRBJ1-3	TGTGCCAGCGTCGCGGAGAGACAGGCTCACTCTGGAAACACCATATATTTT	CASVAERQAHSGNTIYF
TRBV5-6	NA	NA	TRBJ2-7	TGTGCCAGCAGCTTGGGCAGGGCCTACGAGCAGTACTTC	CASSLGRAYEQYF
TRBV5-6	NA	TRBD1	TRBJ1-4	TGTGCCAGCAGCTCCCGGACAGGAAACGAAAAACTGTTTTTT	CASSSRTGNEKLFF
TRBV28	NA	TRBD1	TRBJ1-1	TGTGCCAGCAGTTCGTGGACAGGTACGCCCAACACTGAAGCTTTCTTT	CASSSWTGTPNTEAFF
TRBV7-6	few	TRBD1	TRBJ1-5	TGTGCCAGCAGCTTCGGGACAGGAAGGGATCAGCCCCAGCATTTT	CASSFGTGRDQPQHF
TRBV5-4	NA	NA	TRBJ1-2	TGTGCCAGCAGGCTTACCTTGGACTGGAACTATGGCTACACCTTC	CASRLTLDWNYGYTF
TRBV28	NA	TRBD1	TRBJ1-1	TGTGCCAGCAGTTTAGAACAGGGGAACATTCACTTT	CASSLEQGNIHF
TRBV30	NA	NA	TRBJ2-7	TGTGCCTGGAGTGTAGGGGGTGGTTCCTACGAGCAGTACTTC	CAWSVGGGSYEQYF
TRBV19	NA	NA	TRBJ1-4	TGTGCCAGTAGTATAGGGGGCTCGAGCGAAAAACTGTTTTTT	CASSIGGSSEKLFF
TRBV19	NA	TRBD1	TRBJ2-1	TGTGCCAGTAGTTTCGGGACAGGGATTAATGAGCAGTTCTTC	CASSFGTGINEQFF
TRBV12-5	NA	NA	TRBJ2-3	TGTGCTAGTACATCCGTTGGGGAGAACACAGATACGCAGTATTTT	CASTSVGENTDTQYF
TRBV7-9	once	NA	TRBJ1-2	TGTTCCAGCAACGTGAACAAGAATGGCTACACCTTC	CSSNVNKNGYTF
TRBV28	NA	NA	TRBJ1-5	TGTGCCAGCAGTTTAACGGACACGTCTCAGCCCCAGCATTTT	CASSLTDTSQPQHF
TRBV7-8	NA	NA	TRBJ1-1	TGTGCCAGCAGCACCCGGGAGGACACTGAAGCTTTCTTT	CASSTREDTEAFF
TRBV29-1	NA	NA	TRBJ1-1	TGCAGCGGTAACAACGGGAGGACTGAAGCTTTCTTT	CSGNNGRTEAFF
TRBV30	NA	NA	TRBJ2-5	TGTGCCTGGAGCAGGGGGGCACAAGAGACCCAGTACTTC	CAWSRGAQETQYF
TRBV6-6	NA	TRBD1	TRBJ1-6	TGTGCCAGCAGTTCCCCGACAGGGCGAAGATCACCCCTCCACTTT	CASSSPTGRRSPLHF
TRBV6-5	few	TRBD2	TRBJ2-7	TGTGCCAGCAGTCCTCTAGCGGGGGGGAATTACGAGCAGTACTTC	CASSPLAGGNYEQYF
TRBV5-1	NA	TRBD1	TRBJ1-2	TGCGCCAGCAGCGCACGAACAGGGGGCGCCAACTATGGCTACACCTTC	CASSARTGGANYGYTF
TRBV7-2	NA	NA	TRBJ2-5	TGTGCCAGCAGCTTAGTCGGGTCAGTAGAGACCCAGTACTTC	CASSLVGSVETQYF
TRBV11-3	NA	NA	TRBJ1-6	TGTGCCAGCAGCTTCGGGAGAATCGGTTCACCCCTCCACTTT	CASSFGRIGSPLHF
TRBV30	NA	NA	TRBJ1-1	TGTGCCTGGCAGTACAGACCGGGGGACACTGAAGCTTTCTTT	CAWQYRPGDTEAFF
TRBV6-5	NA	NA	TRBJ1-3	TGTGCCAGCAGTTCGGTTTGGAGTTCTGGAAACACCATATATTTT	CASSSVWSSGNTIYF
TRBV18	few	TRBD1	TRBJ1-1	TGTGCCAGCTCATTTGGACAGGGGGTTGGGGGGGACACTGAAGCTTTCTTT	CASSFGQGVGGDTEAFF
TRBV29-1	NA	TRBD2	TRBJ2-5	TGCAGCGTTGAAGGACTAGCGGGGGGGCGGGGGGAGACCCAGTACTTC	CSVEGLAGGRGETQYF
TRBV30	NA	NA	TRBJ1-5	TGTGCCTGGACACAGGGCTTTAATCAGCCCCAGCATTTT	CAWTQGFNQPQHF
TRBV5-1	NA	TRBD2	TRBJ2-2	TGCGCCAGCAGCCCCCGCCCTAGCGGAACGAACACCGGGGAGCTGTTTTTT	CASSPRPSGTNTGELFF
TRBV5-1	NA	NA	TRBJ1-5	TGCGCCAGCAGCGGAGCATTTCTCCCCCGACCCCAGGGGACGGATCAGCCCCAGCATTTT	CASSGAFLPRPQGTDQPQHF